The sequence of this TCR beta chain was determined in a study of molecular identifiers for immune sequencing clone quantification. Bulk TCR libraries were made with methods that had been previously described and with listed TCR primers. TCRdb called the PCR reads again in MiXCR, with one record for every CDR3 protein. The sample has 250,000 to 350,000 distinct CDR3 sequences, around 21% seen once. Naive CD8 T cells, phenotype CD8+CD4-CCR7+CD45RA+, were sorted. In this sample, this clonotype turned up many times. This TCR was recovered from a human donor in good health. Some libraries in this study had Jurkat cell RNA spiked in. Sequencing was carried out using naive CD8+ T cells from blood, with Jurkat cell RNA spiked in. This sample's subset: FACS-sorted CD8+CD4-CCR7+CD45RA+ naive T cells.

The CDR3 DNA sequence: TGTGCCACCAGTGATTTTGAAGACAGCACAGATACGCAGTATTTT. Its translation is CATSDFEDSTDTQYF. V is TRBV24-1 and J is TRBJ2-3; D unclear. Trimming left V 1 base short and J 0 bases short, with 7 bases between. Germline loops: CDR1 KGHDR, CDR2 SFDVKD. The CDR3 length is 15 residues.